A selection of T cell receptor beta chains follows, all from one sample in a study of CD8+ T cells in alopecia areata. Some clones are missing from TCRdb's copy, which holds only in-frame ones; the method was immunoSEQ multiplex PCR. The table lists approximately 210,000 clones, over 60% of them singletons. The sample here was CD4+ T cells sorted from blood, taken at week 4, from a patient treated with tofacitinib. The receptors derive from a human donor with alopecia areata. The CDR3 runs from the conserved cysteine through the conserved F or W. The D gene is left open where the match is weak. Rows give clone size only sometimes, using once, few, many, or a class for an expanded clone.

>NA|TRBJ1-2|TRBV7-9|few
TGTGCCAGCAGCTTAGCAAATTCCGGGGCAAGAAGGTACTATGGCTACACCTTC
CASSLANSGARRYYGYTF
>TRBD1|TRBJ1-5|TRBV2|NA
TGTGCCAGCAGTGAACAGGGGGCTAATCAGCCCCAGCATTTT
CASSEQGANQPQHF
>TRBD2|TRBJ2-3|TRBV2|NA
TGTGCCAGCAGTCCGACTAGCGGGGGGGCTGTGGATACGCAGTATTTT
CASSPTSGGAVDTQYF
>NA|TRBJ2-2|TRBV7-2|once
TGTGCCAGCAGCTTAGCGAGTACCGGGGAGCTGTTTTTT
CASSLASTGELFF
>TRBD1|TRBJ2-5|TRBV9|NA
TGTGCCAGCAGTGGGACAGGGTGGGAGACCCAGTACTTC
CASSGTGWETQYF
>TRBD1|TRBJ2-3|TRBV5-6|NA
TGTGCCAGCAGCCGGGACAGGGCGGGGGATACGCAGTATTTT
CASSRDRAGDTQYF
>NA|TRBJ2-2|TRBV7-2|few
TGTGCCAGCAGCTCGTACACCCGAACCGGGGAGCTGTTTTTT
CASSSYTRTGELFF
>NA|TRBJ1-1|TRBV6-5|NA
TGTGCCAGCAGTTATCCCGGCAGGACTGAAGCTTTCTTT
CASSYPGRTEAFF
>NA|TRBJ2-7|TRBV9|NA
TGTGCCAGCAGCGCGGAGGGGACAGCCTACGAGCAGTACTTC
CASSAEGTAYEQYF
>NA|TRBJ2-7|TRBV28|NA
TGTGCCAGCAGTTTATCGTCGAGTAGCGTCTACGAGCAGTACTTC
CASSLSSSSVYEQYF
>NA|TRBJ2-7|TRBV7-2|NA
TGTGCCAGTTCGAGAGGGGTCTACGAGCAGTACTTC
CASSRGVYEQYF
>TRBD1|TRBJ1-1|TRBV4-1|NA
TGCGCCAGCAGCTGGGGGGACAGGAACACTGAAGCTTTCTTT
CASSWGDRNTEAFF
>NA|TRBJ2-1|TRBV5-1|few
TGCGCCAGCAGCTTGGTCCAAGACAATGAGCAGTTCTTC
CASSLVQDNEQFF
>TRBD1|TRBJ1-1|TRBV7-2|few
TGTGCCAGCAGCTTACGGAGGACAGGACGACGGATGAACACTGAAGCTTTCTTT
CASSLRRTGRRMNTEAFF
>TRBD2|TRBJ2-1|TRBV6-5|few
TGTGCCAGCAGCCACCTAGCGGGGGGGCAATATGAGCAGTTCTTC
CASSHLAGGQYEQFF
>TRBD1|TRBJ2-4|TRBV2|few
TGTGCCAGCAGTGCGCAACGGACAGGGGTCCCCAAGCCCGCGTACTTC
CASSAQRTGVPKPAYF
>TRBD2|TRBJ2-3|TRBV10-3|NA
TGTGCCATCAGTGATACGGGGGGGATCGCAGATACGCAGTATTTT
CAISDTGGIADTQYF
>NA|TRBJ1-1|TRBV5-6|NA
TGTGCCAGCAGCTATTGGGGGACGAAGAACACTGAAGCTTTCTTT
CASSYWGTKNTEAFF
>NA|TRBJ1-1|TRBV18|NA
TGTGCCAGCTCACCCCCCATGAACACTGAAGCTTTCTTT
CASSPPMNTEAFF
>NA|TRBJ2-3|TRBV29-1|NA
TGCAGCGTTGAACGAGGCACAGATACGCAGTATTTT
CSVERGTDTQYF
>TRBD1|TRBJ2-7|TRBV6-1|few
TGTGCCAGCAGAGTAGCGTTCCAGGGGGTCTACGAGCAGTACTTC
CASRVAFQGVYEQYF
>NA|TRBJ2-7|TRBV23-1|NA
TGCGCCAGCAGTCAATCGTCGGGGAGATGCTACGAGCAGTACTTC
CASSQSSGRCYEQYF
>TRBD2|TRBJ2-7|TRBV9|once
TGTGCCAGCAGCGTGGAGTCTAGCGGCTCCTACGAGCAGTACTTC
CASSVESSGSYEQYF
>NA|TRBJ2-1|TRBV30|NA
TGTGCCTGGTTGGGGCAAGGAAATGAGCAGTTCTTC
CAWLGQGNEQFF
>NA|TRBJ2-7|TRBV30|few
TGTGCCTGGAGTCGTGCGGAGATCTACGAGCAGTACTTC
CAWSRAEIYEQYF
>NA|TRBJ1-2|TRBV6-6|NA
TGTGCCATCCGACAGCAAAACTATGGCTACACCTTC
CAIRQQNYGYTF
>TRBD1|TRBJ1-6|TRBV4-3|once
TGCGCCAGCAGCCAAGAGGGCTCCTGGGACAGAGAGAATTCACCCCTCCACTTT
CASSQEGSWDRENSPLHF
>TRBD2|TRBJ2-4|TRBV7-8|few
TGTGCCAGCAGCTTAGGCGGGAGCGGGGGGAGTCGAAACATTCAGTACTTC
CASSLGGSGGSRNIQYF
>NA|TRBJ1-2|TRBV12-5|NA
TGTGCTAGTGGTTCGAATGGGTTCTATGGCTACACCTTC
CASGSNGFYGYTF
>NA|TRBJ2-3|TRBV5-6|few
TGTGCCAGCAGCTTGGCGTCTAGACCAGATACGCAGTATTTT
CASSLASRPDTQYF
>NA|TRBJ1-6|TRBV9|NA
TGTGCCAGCAGCGTGACGGCGGGTTCGGGGTCCCCCCTCCACTTT
CASSVTAGSGSPLHF
>TRBD1|TRBJ2-7|TRBV30|once
TGTGCCTCCGGGACAGGGGTCGAGCAGTACTTC
CASGTGVEQYF
>NA|TRBJ1-5|TRBV5-1|NA
TGCGCCAGCGCCCCCAACTCCCCCAATCAGCCCCAGCATTTT
CASAPNSPNQPQHF
>NA|TRBJ1-6|TRBV13|NA
TGTGCCAGCCTAAGCAGGGCATCGTATAATTCACCCCTCCACTTT
CASLSRASYNSPLHF
>NA|TRBJ2-5|TRBV6-6|NA
TGTGCCAGCAGTTACGGGAAAGAGACCCAGTACTTC
CASSYGKETQYF
>NA|TRBJ1-2|TRBV18|once
TGTGCCAGCTCTCAGGACGGGCAGTATGGCTACACCTTC
CASSQDGQYGYTF
>NA|TRBJ2-2|TRBV2|NA
TGTGCCAGCAGTGCCTCTAGATCTGGGGAGCTGTTTTTT
CASSASRSGELFF
>NA|TRBJ2-1|TRBV29-1|once
TGCAGCGTCAGGGGACCTTTAGGGTCCTACAATGAGCAGTTCTTC
CSVRGPLGSYNEQFF
>NA|TRBJ2-7|TRBV18|NA
TGTGCCAGCTCACCCCAACAGGTCTCGAACTCCTACGAGCAGTACTTC
CASSPQQVSNSYEQYF
>NA|TRBJ2-2|TRBV4-2|NA
TGTGCCAGCAGTCAGAACACCGGGGAGCTGTTTTTT
CASSQNTGELFF
>NA|TRBJ1-2|TRBV4-2|NA
TGTGCCAGCAGCCAAGATCTCTATGGCTACACCTTC
CASSQDLYGYTF
>NA|TRBJ1-1|TRBV6-5|NA
TGTGCCACCCACGCCACGAACACTGAAGCTTTCTTT
CATHATNTEAFF
>NA|TRBJ1-1|TRBV5-5|NA
TGTGCCAGCAGCAGCATAGGGTCGGACACTGAAGCTTTCTTT
CASSSIGSDTEAFF
>NA|TRBJ2-3|TRBV18|NA
TGTGCCAGCTCACCACCCCCTTATCTCAGGGACGGCACAGATACGCAGTATTTT
CASSPPPYLRDGTDTQYF
>NA|TRBJ1-6|TRBV18|NA
TGTGCCAGCTCACCAGTAGAAAGATCACCCCTCCACTTT
CASSPVERSPLHF
>NA|TRBJ2-2|TRBV5-1|NA
TGCGCCAGCAGCTTGGAGACGGGCGCCGGGGAGCTGTTTTTT
CASSLETGAGELFF
>NA|TRBJ2-5|TRBV9|NA
TGTGCCAGCAGCGTAGTAGGGGGAGAGACCCAGTACTTC
CASSVVGGETQYF
>TRBD1|TRBJ1-2|TRBV10-3|NA
TGTGCCATCAGTGAGACCCCACAGGGGGGCGTCGATGGCTACACCTTC
CAISETPQGGVDGYTF
>NA|TRBJ1-2|TRBV7-2|NA
TGTGCCTCCCCTAAGGGGTATGGCTACACCTTC
CASPKGYGYTF
>NA|TRBJ2-5|TRBV5-1|NA
TGCGCCAGCAGCTTAACGGGACCTAACATTCAAGAGACCCAGTACTTC
CASSLTGPNIQETQYF